This TCR beta chain originates from a study of blood T cell repertoires in COVID-19. Looked up from germline, CDR1 is MDHEN and CDR2 is SYDVKM. Trimming took off 5 bases at V and 5 bases at J, with 16 bases between the two ends. This CDR3 contains 15 residues. Libraries were prepared by immunoSEQ multiplex PCR; TCRdb keeps only in-frame clonotypes and omits some of them. The profile shows roughly 130,000 clones, 90% of them singletons. The genes are TRBV28 and TRBJ1-5, with D unclear. The sequencing sample was made of peripheral blood. The source of this sequence is a man in his 60s with COVID-19, enrolled during active disease. CDR3 DNA: TGTGCCAGCAGTAACCTCGACCGGGAGCATCAGCCCCAGCATTTT. This encodes CASSNLDREHQPQHF.